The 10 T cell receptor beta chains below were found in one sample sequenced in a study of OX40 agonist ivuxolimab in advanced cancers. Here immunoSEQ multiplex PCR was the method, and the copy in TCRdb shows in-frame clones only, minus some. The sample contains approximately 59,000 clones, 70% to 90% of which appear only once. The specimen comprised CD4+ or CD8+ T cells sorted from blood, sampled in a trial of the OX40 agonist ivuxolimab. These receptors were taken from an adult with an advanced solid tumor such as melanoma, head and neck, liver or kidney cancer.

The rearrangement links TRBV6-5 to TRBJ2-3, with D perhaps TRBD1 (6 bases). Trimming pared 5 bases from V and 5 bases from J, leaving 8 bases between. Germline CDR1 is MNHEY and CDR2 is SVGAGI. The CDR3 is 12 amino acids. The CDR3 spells CASSTTGDTQYF. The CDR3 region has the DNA TGTGCCAGCAGTACGACAGGAGATACGCAGTATTTT.

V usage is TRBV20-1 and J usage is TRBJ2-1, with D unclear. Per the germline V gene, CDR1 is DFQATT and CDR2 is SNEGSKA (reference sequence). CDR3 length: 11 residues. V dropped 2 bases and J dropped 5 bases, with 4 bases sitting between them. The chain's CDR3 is CSARTHNEQFF. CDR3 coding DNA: TGCAGTGCTAGAACGCACAATGAGCAGTTCTTC.

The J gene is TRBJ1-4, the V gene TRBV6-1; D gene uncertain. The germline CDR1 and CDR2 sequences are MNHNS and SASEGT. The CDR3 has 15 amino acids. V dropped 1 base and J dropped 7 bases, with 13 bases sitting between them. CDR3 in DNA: TGTGCCAGCAGTGAAGGTAGAGCTTCGAGTGAAAAACTGTTTTTT. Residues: CASSEGRASSEKLFF.

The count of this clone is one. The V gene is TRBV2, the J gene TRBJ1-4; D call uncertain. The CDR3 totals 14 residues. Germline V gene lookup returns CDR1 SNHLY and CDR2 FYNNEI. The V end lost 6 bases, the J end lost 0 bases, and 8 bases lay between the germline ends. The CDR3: CASRSSPTNEKLFF. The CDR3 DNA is TGTGCCAGCAGGAGCAGCCCAACTAATGAAAAACTGTTTTTT.

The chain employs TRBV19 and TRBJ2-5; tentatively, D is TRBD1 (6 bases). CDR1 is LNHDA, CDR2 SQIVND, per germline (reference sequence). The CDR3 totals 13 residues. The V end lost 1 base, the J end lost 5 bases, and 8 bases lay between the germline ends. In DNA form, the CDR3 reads TGTGCCAGTAGTATAGGCAGGGGCGAGACCCAGTACTTC. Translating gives CASSIGRGETQYF.

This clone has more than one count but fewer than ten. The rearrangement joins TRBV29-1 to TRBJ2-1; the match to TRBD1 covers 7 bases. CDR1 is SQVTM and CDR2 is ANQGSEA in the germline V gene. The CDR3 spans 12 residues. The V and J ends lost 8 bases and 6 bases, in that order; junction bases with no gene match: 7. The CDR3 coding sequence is TGCAGCCTACGACAGGGACGCAATGAGCAGTTCTTC. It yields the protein CSLRQGRNEQFF.

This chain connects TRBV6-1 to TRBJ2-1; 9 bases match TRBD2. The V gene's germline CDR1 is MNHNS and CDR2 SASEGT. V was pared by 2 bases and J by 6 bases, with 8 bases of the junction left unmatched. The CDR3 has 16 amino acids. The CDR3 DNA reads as TGTGCCAGCAGTGAACGCCCAGCGGGGGGCCGCAATGAGCAGTTCTTC. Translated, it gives CASSERPAGGRNEQFF.

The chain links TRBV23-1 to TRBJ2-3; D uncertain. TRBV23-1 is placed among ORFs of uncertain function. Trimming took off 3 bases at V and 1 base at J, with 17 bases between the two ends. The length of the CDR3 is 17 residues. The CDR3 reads CASSHTHTPGGTDTQYF. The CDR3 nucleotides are TGCGCCAGCAGTCACACCCATACTCCGGGTGGCACAGATACGCAGTATTTT.

CDR3 amino acids: CASSPGSSETQYF. CDR3 nucleotide sequence: TGTGCCAGCAGCCCTGGTAGTTCAGAGACCCAGTACTTC. The chain is built from TRBV7-9 and TRBJ2-5; D is ambiguous. V dropped 5 bases and J dropped 4 bases, with 11 bases sitting between them. CDR1 and CDR2 (germline): SEHNR, FQNEAQ (reference sequence). This CDR3 contains 13 residues.

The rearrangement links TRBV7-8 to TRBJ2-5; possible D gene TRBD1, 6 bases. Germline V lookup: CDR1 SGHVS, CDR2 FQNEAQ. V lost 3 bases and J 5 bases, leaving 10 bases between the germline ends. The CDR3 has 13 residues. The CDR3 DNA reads TGTGCCAGCAGCTTCAGGGGTGGGGAGACCCAGTACTTC. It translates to CASSFRGGETQYF.